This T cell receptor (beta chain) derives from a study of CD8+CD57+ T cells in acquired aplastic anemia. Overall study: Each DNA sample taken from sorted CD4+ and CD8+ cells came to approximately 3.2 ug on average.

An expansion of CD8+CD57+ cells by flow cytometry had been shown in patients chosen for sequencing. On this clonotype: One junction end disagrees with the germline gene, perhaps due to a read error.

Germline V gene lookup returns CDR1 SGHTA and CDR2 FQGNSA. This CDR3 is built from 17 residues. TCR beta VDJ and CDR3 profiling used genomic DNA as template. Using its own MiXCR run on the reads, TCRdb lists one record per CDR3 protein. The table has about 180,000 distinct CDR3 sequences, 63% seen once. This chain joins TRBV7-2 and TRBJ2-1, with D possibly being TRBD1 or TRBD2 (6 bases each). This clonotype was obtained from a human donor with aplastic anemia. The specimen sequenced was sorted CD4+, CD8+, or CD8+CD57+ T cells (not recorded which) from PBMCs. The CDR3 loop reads CASSVATTGGSLNEQFF. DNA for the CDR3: TGTGCCAGCAGCGTAGCTACGACCGGGGGCAGTCTTAATGAGCAGTTCTTC.